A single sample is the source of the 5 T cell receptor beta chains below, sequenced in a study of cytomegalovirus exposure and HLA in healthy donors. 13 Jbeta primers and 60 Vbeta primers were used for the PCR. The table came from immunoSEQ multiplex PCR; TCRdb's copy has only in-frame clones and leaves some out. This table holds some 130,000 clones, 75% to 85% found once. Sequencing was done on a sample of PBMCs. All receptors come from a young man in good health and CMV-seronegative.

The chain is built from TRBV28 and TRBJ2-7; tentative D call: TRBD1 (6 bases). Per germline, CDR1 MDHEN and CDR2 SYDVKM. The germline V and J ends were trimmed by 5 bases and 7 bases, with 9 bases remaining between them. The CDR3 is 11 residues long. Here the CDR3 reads CASSQGWEQYF. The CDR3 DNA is TGTGCCAGCAGTCAGGGGTGGGAGCAGTACTTC.

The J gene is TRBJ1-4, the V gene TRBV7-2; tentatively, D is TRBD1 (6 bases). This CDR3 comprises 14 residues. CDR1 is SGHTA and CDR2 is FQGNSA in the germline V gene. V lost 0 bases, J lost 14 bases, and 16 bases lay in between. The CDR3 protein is CASSLATGTHALFF. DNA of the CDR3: TGTGCCAGCAGCTTAGCAACCGGGACACATGCTCTGTTTTTT. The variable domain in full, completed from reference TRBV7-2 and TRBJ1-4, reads GAGVSQSPSNKVTEKGKDVELRCDPISGHTALYWYRQSLGQGLEFLIYFQGNSAPDKSGLPSDRFSAERTGGSVSTLTIQRTQQEDSAVYLCASSLATGTHALFFGSGTQLSVL.

CDR3 sequence (DNA): TGTGCCAGCAGCTTAATTAGGGGGAACTCTGGAAACACCATATATTTT. Its translation is CASSLIRGNSGNTIYF. The chain links TRBV7-9 to TRBJ1-3; TRBD1 is a possible D gene (6 bases). V lost 2 bases and J lost 0, with 11 bases in between. This CDR3 comprises 16 residues. From germline, CDR1 is SEHNR and CDR2 FQNEAQ (reference sequence).

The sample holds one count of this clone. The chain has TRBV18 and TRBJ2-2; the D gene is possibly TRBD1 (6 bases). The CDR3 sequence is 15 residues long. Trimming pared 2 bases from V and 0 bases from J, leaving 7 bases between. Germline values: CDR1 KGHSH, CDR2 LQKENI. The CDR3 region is CASSPGGANTGELFF. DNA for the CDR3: TGTGCCAGCTCACCAGGGGGCGCGAACACCGGGGAGCTGTTTTTT.

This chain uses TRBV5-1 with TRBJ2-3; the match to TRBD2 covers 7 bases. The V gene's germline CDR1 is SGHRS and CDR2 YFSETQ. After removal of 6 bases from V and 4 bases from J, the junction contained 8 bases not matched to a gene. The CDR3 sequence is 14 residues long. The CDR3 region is CASNPMAGADTQYF. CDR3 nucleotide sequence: TGCGCCAGCAACCCAATGGCGGGAGCAGATACGCAGTATTTT.